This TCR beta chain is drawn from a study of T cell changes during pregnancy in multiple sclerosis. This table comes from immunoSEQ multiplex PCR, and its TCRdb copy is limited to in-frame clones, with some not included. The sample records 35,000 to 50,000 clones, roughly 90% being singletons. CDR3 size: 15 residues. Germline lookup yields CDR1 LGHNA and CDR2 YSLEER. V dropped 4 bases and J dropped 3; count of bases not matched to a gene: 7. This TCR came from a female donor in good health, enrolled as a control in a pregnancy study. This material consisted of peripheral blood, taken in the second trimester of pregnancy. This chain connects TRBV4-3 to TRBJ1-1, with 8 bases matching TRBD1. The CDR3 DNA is TGCGCCAGCAGCCGCTTGACAGGGGCGGACACTGAAGCTTTCTTT. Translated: CASSRLTGADTEAFF.